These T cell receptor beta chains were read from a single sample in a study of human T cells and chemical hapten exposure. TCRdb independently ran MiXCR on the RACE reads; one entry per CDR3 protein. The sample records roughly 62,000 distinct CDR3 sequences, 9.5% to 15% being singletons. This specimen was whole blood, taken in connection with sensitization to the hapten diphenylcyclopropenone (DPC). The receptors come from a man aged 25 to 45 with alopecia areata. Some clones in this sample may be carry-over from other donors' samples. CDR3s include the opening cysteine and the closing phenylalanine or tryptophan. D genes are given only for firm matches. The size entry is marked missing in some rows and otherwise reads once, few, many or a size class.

CASSLADRQETQYF	TGTGCCAGCAGCTTAGCGGACAGACAAGAGACCCAGTACTTC	NA	TRBV7-3	TRBJ2-5	NA
CASSFRGLAGEQYF	TGTGCCAGCAGTTTCAGGGGACTAGCGGGGGAGCAGTACTTC	TRBD2	TRBV28	TRBJ2-7	NA
CASTNRGTQYF	TGTGCCAGCACCAACAGGGGCACGCAGTATTTT	TRBD1	TRBV12-3/TRBV12-4	TRBJ2-3	NA
CASSPGLAQETQYF	TGCGCCAGCAGCCCAGGACTAGCCCAAGAGACCCAGTACTTC	TRBD2	TRBV4-3	TRBJ2-5	many
CASSEPDTQYF	TGTGCCAGCAGTGAACCTGATACGCAGTATTTT	NA	TRBV2	TRBJ2-3	NA
CASSTTITRGGLAEAFF	TGTGCCAGCAGCACAACTATAACAAGGGGGGGATTGGCTGAAGCTTTCTTT	NA	TRBV7-9	TRBJ1-1	many
CASSSSRGQETQYF	TGTGCCAGCAGCTCCTCACGGGGCCAAGAGACCCAGTACTTC	NA	TRBV7-3	TRBJ2-5	few
CASSLKSGGEQFF	TGTGCCAGCAGCTTAAAAAGCGGGGGGGAGCAGTTCTTC	TRBD2	TRBV11-3	TRBJ2-1	many
CASSYSIPGDTSPLHF	TGTGCCAGCAGTTACTCGATACCCGGGGACACTTCACCCCTCCACTTT	NA	TRBV6-5	TRBJ1-6	few
CASRRGGRGLNTEAFF	TGTGCCAGCAGGAGAGGGGGAAGAGGACTGAACACTGAAGCCTTCTTT	NA	TRBV7-8	TRBJ1-1	many
CASSQRASGGQGAQYF	TGTGCCAGCAGCCAACGGGCTAGCGGGGGGCAAGGGGCGCAGTATTTT	TRBD2	TRBV11-2	TRBJ2-3	few
CASSYSSGGQETQYF	TGTGCCAGCAGTTACTCTTCGGGGGGACAAGAGACCCAGTACTTC	TRBD2	TRBV6-5	TRBJ2-5	NA
CASTGAGTQRTDTQYF	TGTGCCAGCACCGGAGCCGGGACCCAGCGCACAGATACGCAGTATTTT	NA	TRBV11-2	TRBJ2-3	NA
CASSPSPVVELFF	TGTGCCAGCAGCCCCAGTCCAGTGGTTGAGCTGTTTTTT	NA	TRBV9	TRBJ2-2	NA
CASSFLLGGNEKLFF	TGCGCCAGCAGCTTTTTATTGGGCGGAAATGAAAAACTGTTTTTT	NA	TRBV5-1	TRBJ1-4	once
CASSQSGANVLTF	TGTGCCAGTAGCCAGTCTGGGGCCAACGTCCTGACTTTC	NA	TRBV19	TRBJ2-6	few
CASSDTGQTYEQYF	TGTGCCAGCAGCGATACGGGACAGACCTACGAGCAGTACTTC	TRBD1	TRBV12-3/TRBV12-4	TRBJ2-7	NA
CSVKVGPSTGTQYF	TGCAGTGTAAAAGTCGGGCCGAGCACAGGTACGCAGTATTTT	NA	TRBV20-1	TRBJ2-3	few
CASSLPGTGNTGELFF	TGTGCCAGCAGCCTTCCCGGGACAGGGAACACCGGGGAGCTGTTTTTT	TRBD1	TRBV11-2	TRBJ2-2	few